This T cell receptor beta chain originates from a study of tumor and adjacent non-tumor tissue in lung cancer. Study findings and constraints: Patients with more diverse tumor TCRs had worse survival.

As regards this clonotype: Its specificity is not known. A junction end diverges from the germline sequence, so it may reflect a read error.

No cell sorting was done before RNA was extracted from the tissue. The normal lung tissue was taken more than 3 cm from the tumor edge. A modified ARM-PCR protocol with three rounds of nested PCR amplified TCRbeta. TCRdb fed the multiplex PCR reads into MiXCR, producing one record per CDR3 protein. The sample records about 43,000 distinct CDR3 sequences, 60% being singletons. The sequence was collected from a man aged 50 to 60 with non-small cell lung cancer. The sequenced sample was distant non-tumor lung tissue.

CDR3 region: CDSSLRLEYGYTF. CDR3 bases: TGTGACAGCAGCCTGCGACTGGAATATGGCTACACCTTC. This rearrangement joins TRBV7-9 to TRBJ1-2; D uncertain. This CDR3 has 13 amino acids. The V gene's germline CDR1 is SEHNR and CDR2 FQNEAQ (reference sequence). Variable domain in full (rest from reference TRBV7-9 and TRBJ1-2): DTGVSQNPRHKITKRGQNVTFRCDPISEHNRLYWYRQTLGQGPEFLTYFQNEAQLEKSRLLSDRFSAERPKGSFSTLEIQRTEQGDSAMYLCDSSLRLEYGYTFGSGTRLTVV.